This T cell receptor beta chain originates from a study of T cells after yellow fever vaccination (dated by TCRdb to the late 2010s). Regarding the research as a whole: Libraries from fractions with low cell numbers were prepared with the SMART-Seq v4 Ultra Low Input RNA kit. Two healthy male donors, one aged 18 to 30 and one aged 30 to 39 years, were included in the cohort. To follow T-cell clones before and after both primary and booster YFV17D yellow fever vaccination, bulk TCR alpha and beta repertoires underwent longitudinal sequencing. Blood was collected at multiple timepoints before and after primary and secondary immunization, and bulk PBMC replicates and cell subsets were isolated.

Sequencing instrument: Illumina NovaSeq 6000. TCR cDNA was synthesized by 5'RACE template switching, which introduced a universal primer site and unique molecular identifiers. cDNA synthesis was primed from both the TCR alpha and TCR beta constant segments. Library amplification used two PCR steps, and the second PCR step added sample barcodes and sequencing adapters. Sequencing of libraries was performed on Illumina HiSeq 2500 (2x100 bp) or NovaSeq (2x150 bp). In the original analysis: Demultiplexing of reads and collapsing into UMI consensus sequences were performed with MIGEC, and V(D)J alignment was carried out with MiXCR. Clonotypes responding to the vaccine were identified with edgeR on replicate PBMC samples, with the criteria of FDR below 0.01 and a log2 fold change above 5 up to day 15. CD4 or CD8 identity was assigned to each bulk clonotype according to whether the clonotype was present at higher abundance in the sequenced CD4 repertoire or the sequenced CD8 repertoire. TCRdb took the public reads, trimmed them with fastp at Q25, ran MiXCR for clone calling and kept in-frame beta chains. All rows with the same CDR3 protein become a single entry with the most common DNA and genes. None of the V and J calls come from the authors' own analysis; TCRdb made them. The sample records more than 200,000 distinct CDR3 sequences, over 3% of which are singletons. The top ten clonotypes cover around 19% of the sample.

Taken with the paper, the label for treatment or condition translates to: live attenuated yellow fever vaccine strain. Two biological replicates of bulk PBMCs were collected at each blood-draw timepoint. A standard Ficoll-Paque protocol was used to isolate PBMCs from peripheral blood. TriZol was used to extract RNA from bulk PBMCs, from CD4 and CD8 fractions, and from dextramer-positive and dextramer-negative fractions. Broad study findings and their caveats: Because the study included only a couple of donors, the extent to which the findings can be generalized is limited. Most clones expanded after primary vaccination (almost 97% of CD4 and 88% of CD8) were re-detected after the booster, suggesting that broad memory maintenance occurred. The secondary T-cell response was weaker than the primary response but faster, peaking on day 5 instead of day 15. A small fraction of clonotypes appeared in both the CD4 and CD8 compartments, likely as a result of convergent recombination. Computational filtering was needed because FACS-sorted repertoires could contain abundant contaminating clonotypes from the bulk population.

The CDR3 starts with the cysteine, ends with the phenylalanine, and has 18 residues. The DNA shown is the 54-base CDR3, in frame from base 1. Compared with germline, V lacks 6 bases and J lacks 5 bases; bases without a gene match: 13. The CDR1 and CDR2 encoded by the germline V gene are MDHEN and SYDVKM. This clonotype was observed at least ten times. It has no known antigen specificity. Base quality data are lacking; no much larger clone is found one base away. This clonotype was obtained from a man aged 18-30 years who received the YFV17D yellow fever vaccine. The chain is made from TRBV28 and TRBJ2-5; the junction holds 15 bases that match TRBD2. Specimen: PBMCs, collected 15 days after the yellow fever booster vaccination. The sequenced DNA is TGTGCCAGCAGCCGGGGACTAGCGGGGGGCTATCCGGGGGAGACCCAGTACTTC. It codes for CASSRGLAGGYPGETQYF.